The 9 T cell receptor beta chains presented below share a single source sample, sequenced in a study of early T cells in non-severe SARS-CoV-2 infection. A single record per CDR3 protein comes from TCRdb applying MiXCR to the 5' RACE reads. The table lists roughly 110,000 distinct CDR3 sequences, roughly 11% of them singletons. Sequences were obtained from whole blood. The receptors shown here come from an adult who was a healthcare worker with PCR-confirmed SARS-CoV-2 infection or an uninfected control (not recorded which).

This clonotype was detected many times. The genes are TRBV12-3 or TRBV12-4 and TRBJ2-3; D possibly corresponds to TRBD2 (6 bases). The V gene lost 4 bases and the J gene lost 3 bases, with 14 bases spanning the gap. CDR3 length equals 15 residues. In nucleotides, the CDR3 is TGTGCCAGCAGTTCTGCGGGATGGGAAACAGATACGCAGTATTTT. Translated, it gives CASSSAGWETDTQYF.

This clonotype has just a few counts. J is TRBJ2-3 and V is TRBV19; 7 nucleotides line up with TRBD1. The ends lost 5 bases at V and 4 bases at J; junction bases unmatched: 6. The germline V gene encodes CDR1 LNHDA and CDR2 SQIVND (reference sequence). This CDR3 comprises 14 residues. The CDR3 bases are TGTGCCAGTAGTGTCAGACAGGGATCAGATACGCAGTATTTT. Amino acid sequence: CASSVRQGSDTQYF. The full variable domain, completed using reference TRBV19 and TRBJ2-3, is DGGITQSPKYLFRKEGQNVTLSCEQNLNHDAMYWYRQDPGQGLRLIYYSQIVNDFQKGDIAEGYSVSREKKESFPLTVTSAQKNPTAFYLCASSVRQGSDTQYFGPGTRLTVL.

This clonotype has a count of ten or more. The chain recombines TRBV28 with TRBJ1-2, with 8 bases that match TRBD1. Germline CDR1 is MDHEN and CDR2 is SYDVKM. This CDR3 is built from 15 residues. J was trimmed by 2 bases and V by 5 bases; bases with no gene match: 7. The CDR3 coding sequence is TGTGCCAGCAGTGGGGGCCAGGGGGCGAACTATGGCTACACCTTC. Protein sequence: CASSGGQGANYGYTF.

V and J are TRBV27 and TRBJ1-6, with D maybe TRBD1 (5 bases). The length of the CDR3 is 14 residues. Germline CDR1 and CDR2: MNHEY and SMNVEV (reference sequence). V dropped 4 bases and J dropped 10 bases, with 14 bases sitting between them. CDR3 nucleotides: TGTGCCAGCAGTTCCGAGAGGCGGGGGTCACCCCTCCACTTT. Amino acids: CASSSERRGSPLHF.

V usage is TRBV6-2 or TRBV6-3 and J usage is TRBJ2-5; no firm D call. The CDR3 has 13 residues. Between the trimmed V and J ends, which lost 0 bases and 7 bases, there was a span of 9 bases. Germline lookup yields CDR1 MNHEY and CDR2 SVGEGT. CDR3 bases: TGTGCCAGCAGTTACTCCCTTGGACGGACCCAGTACTTC. Protein: CASSYSLGRTQYF.

This chain links TRBV9 with TRBJ2-1, with D unresolved. CDR1 SGDLS and CDR2 YYNGEE come from the germline V gene. V was clipped by 3 bases and J by 5 bases, with 12 bases between them. The CDR3 covers 14 residues. CDR3 region: CASSAVPNHNEQFF. For the CDR3, the DNA is TGTGCCAGCAGCGCCGTACCCAACCACAATGAGCAGTTCTTC.

V usage is TRBV20-1 and J usage is TRBJ1-5; possible D gene TRBD1, 6 bases. V gave up 1 base and J gave up 4 bases, with 11 bases separating them. CDR1 and CDR2 (germline): DFQATT, SNEGSKA (reference sequence). CDR3 length equals 14 residues. CDR3 nucleotide sequence: TGCAGTGCTAGAGCGAGGGGGGGGAATCAGCCCCAGCATTTT. Protein: CSARARGGNQPQHF.

V usage is TRBV7-2 and J usage is TRBJ1-1; D call uncertain. The CDR3 has 11 amino acids. The ends were cut back, 5 bases at V and 11 bases at J, with 12 bases in the middle. Germline V gives CDR1 SGHTA, CDR2 FQGNSA. The CDR3 here is CASSPLGPAFF. CDR3 sequence (DNA): TGTGCCAGCAGCCCCCTGGGTCCGGCTTTCTTT.

The rearrangement uses TRBV7-2 and TRBJ2-3; 8 bases fit TRBD2. CDR3 length: 14 residues. Losses at the gene ends were 5 bases for V and 3 bases for J; bases not matched to a gene: 4. Per germline, CDR1 SGHTA and CDR2 FQGNSA. The CDR3 DNA reads as TGTGCCAGCAGCGGGCGGGAGGTAACAGATACGCAGTATTTT. Its protein is CASSGREVTDTQYF.